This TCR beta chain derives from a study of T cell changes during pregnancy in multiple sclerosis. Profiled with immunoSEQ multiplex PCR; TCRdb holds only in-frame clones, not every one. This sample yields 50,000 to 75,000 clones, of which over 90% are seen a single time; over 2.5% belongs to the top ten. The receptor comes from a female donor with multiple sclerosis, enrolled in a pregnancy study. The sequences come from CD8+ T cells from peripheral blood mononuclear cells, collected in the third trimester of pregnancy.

In DNA, the CDR3 is TGTGCCAGCAGTTTCCCAGACACAGGCTACACCTTC. It translates to CASSFPDTGYTF. The chain combines TRBV28 with TRBJ1-2; D gene ambiguous. Germline V gene lookup returns CDR1 MDHEN and CDR2 SYDVKM. The CDR3 extends over 12 amino acids. Trimming took off 3 bases at V and 8 bases at J, with 10 bases between the two ends.